The 25 T cell receptor beta chains below were found in one sample sequenced in a study of identical twins. TCRdb re-called the 5' RACE reads with MiXCR, one entry per CDR3 protein. The sample has about 530,000 distinct CDR3 sequences; 15% are singletons. The data were also submitted as part of a second study, on yellow fever vaccine responses in identical twins.

Source material: CD4+ T cells sorted from blood. These TCRs come from a woman under 30 in good health.

The chain is built from TRBV20-1 and TRBJ2-7, with D tentatively TRBD2 (6 bases). The ends were cut back, 6 bases at V and 8 bases at J, with 23 bases in the middle. The CDR3 is made up of 14 amino acids. Looked up from germline, CDR1 is DFQATT and CDR2 is SNEGSKA (reference sequence). CDR3 bases: TGCAGTGCACCCGCCGGGACTCTAACCCAGAAGCAGTACTTC. As protein: CSAPAGTLTQKQYF.

The chain employs TRBV27 and TRBJ2-6, with D unresolved. Germline loops: CDR1 MNHEY, CDR2 SMNVEV (reference sequence). The CDR3 contains 16 residues. With 3 bases removed from V and 4 bases from J, the gap between germline ends came to 13 bases. The CDR3 reads CASSFTGAWGANVLTF. The DNA for the CDR3 is TGTGCCAGCAGTTTCACCGGCGCTTGGGGGGCCAACGTCCTGACTTTC.

This chain connects TRBV20-1 to TRBJ2-1; 12 bases match TRBD2. Germline assignment: CDR1 DFQATT and CDR2 SNEGSKA (reference sequence). J was trimmed by 7 bases and V by 3 bases; bases with no gene match: 10. The CDR3 covers 16 residues. The CDR3 protein is CSASGPTSGRSNEQFF. The CDR3, as DNA: TGCAGTGCTAGTGGCCCGACTAGCGGGAGATCAAATGAGCAGTTCTTC.

This clonotype showed up many times. The V gene is TRBV5-1, the J gene TRBJ1-5; TRBD1 aligns across 10 bases. The CDR3 has 15 amino acids. Germline lookup yields CDR1 SGHRS and CDR2 YFSETQ. The V segment lost 3 bases and the J segment 6 bases; nucleotides outside the gene matches: 6. CDR3 nucleotide sequence: TGCGCCAGCAGCTCCACGGGACAGGGGTCTCAGCCCCAGCATTTT. Amino acids: CASSSTGQGSQPQHF.

The chain uses TRBV6-1 and TRBJ1-5, with 8 nucleotides matching TRBD1. Germline lookup yields CDR1 MNHNS and CDR2 SASEGT. The J segment lost 2 bases and the V segment lost 6 bases, leaving 12 bases of the junction unmatched. This CDR3 has 17 residues. The CDR3 is CASSRYLGQGGNQPQHF. The CDR3 bases are TGTGCCAGCAGCCGTTACCTAGGACAGGGTGGCAATCAGCCCCAGCATTTT.

CDR3 amino acids: CSAGGTGNTEAFF. CDR3 coding DNA: TGCAGCGCCGGGGGAACAGGGAACACTGAAGCTTTCTTT. The J gene is TRBJ1-1, the V gene TRBV29-1; D perhaps matches TRBD1 (5 bases). The CDR3 contains 13 residues. CDR1 and CDR2 from the germline V gene are SQVTM and ANQGSEA. Trimming shortened V by 7 bases and J by 1 base, and 13 bases separated the two germline ends. Supplemented by reference TRBV29-1 and TRBJ1-1, the full variable domain reads SAVISQKPSRDICQRGTSLTIQCQVDSQVTMMFWYRQQPGQSLTLIATANQGSEATYESGFVIDKFPISRPNLTFSTLTVSNMSPEDSSIYLCSAGGTGNTEAFFGQGTRLTVV.

The table lists this clonotype with a few counts. CDR3 DNA sequence: TGCAGCGTTGGTATCCCAGCGGGAGTAACAGATACGCAGTATTTT. The encoded protein is CSVGIPAGVTDTQYF. The V and J genes are TRBV29-1 and TRBJ2-3; 8 positions agree with TRBD2. Per germline, CDR1 SQVTM and CDR2 ANQGSEA. Unmatched junction bases numbered 9, after V lost 4 bases and J lost 3 bases. The CDR3 runs to 15 residues.

The J gene is TRBJ2-1, the V gene TRBV7-8, with a possible D match to TRBD2 (6 bases). With 0 bases removed from V and 5 bases from J, the gap between germline ends came to 14 bases. Germline V gives CDR1 SGHVS, CDR2 FQNEAQ. This CDR3 contains 16 residues. CDR3 sequence: CASSLAFVRLDNEQFF. The CDR3, as DNA: TGTGCCAGCAGCTTAGCGTTCGTACGACTAGACAATGAGCAGTTCTTC. Full variable domain (remainder filled in from reference TRBV7-8 and TRBJ2-1): GAGVSQSPRYKVAKRGQDVALRCDPISGHVSLFWYQQALGQGPEFLTYFQNEAQLDKSGLPSDRFFAERPEGSVSTLKIQRTQQEDSAVYLCASSLAFVRLDNEQFFGPGTRLTVL.

This clonotype was picked up a small number of times. The J gene is TRBJ2-2, the V gene TRBV3-1, with TRBD2 matching 7 bases. The CDR3 has 18 residues. Germline V lookup: CDR1 LGHDT, CDR2 YNNKEL (reference sequence). V was clipped by 4 bases and J by 4 bases; unmatched bases: 15. The CDR3 nucleotides read TGTGCCAGCAGCCGACTCATTCTTCCTGGGGGGGGCACCGGGGAGCTGTTTTTT. Translated: CASSRLILPGGGTGELFF.

This clonotype occurred a few times. The gene calls are TRBV21-1 and TRBJ2-7. TRBV21-1 is labeled a pseudogene. There are 10 residues in the CDR3. The CDR3 loop reads CASQYGEQYF. The DNA of the CDR3 is TGTGCCAGCCAGTATGGCGAGCAGTACTTC.

The chain employs TRBV29-1 and TRBJ2-1; 8 bases align to TRBD1. V lost 4 bases, J lost 4 bases, and 6 bases stayed unmatched. Germline V lookup: CDR1 SQVTM, CDR2 ANQGSEA. The CDR3 totals 14 residues. The chain's CDR3 is CSVARTGSYNEQFF. The CDR3, as DNA: TGCAGCGTTGCGCGGACAGGGAGTTACAATGAGCAGTTCTTC.

The genes are TRBV18 and TRBJ1-2; maybe TRBD1 (5 bases). Trimming took 2 bases from V and 8 from J, leaving 12 bases between them. The germline CDR1 and CDR2 sequences are KGHSH and LQKENI. This CDR3 contains 13 residues. CDR3 in DNA: TGTGCCAGCTCACCATCGGGGGTTGTAGGCTACACCTTC. Protein: CASSPSGVVGYTF.

The chain carries TRBV6-6 and TRBJ2-1, with D possibly being TRBD2 (5 bases). The CDR3 covers 13 residues. V was clipped by 7 bases and J by 7 bases, with 14 bases between them. Germline CDR1 and CDR2: MNHNY and SVGAGI (reference sequence). The CDR3 reads CASTAGEWNEQFF. The CDR3 bases are TGTGCCAGCACCGCTGGGGAGTGGAATGAGCAGTTCTTC.

The table lists this clonotype with many counts. The chain is built from TRBV12-3 or TRBV12-4 and TRBJ1-1; 7 bases are a match to TRBD1. CDR3 length equals 13 residues. After removal of 6 bases from V and 10 bases from J, the junction contained 11 bases not matched to a gene. The CDR3 loop reads CASSLTGVTGAFF. In DNA, the CDR3 is TGTGCCAGCAGCCTAACAGGGGTTACAGGAGCTTTCTTT.

This clonotype came up many times. The chain employs TRBV18 and TRBJ2-2; D is ambiguous. Germline CDR1 and CDR2: KGHSH and LQKENI. V was cut by 2 bases and J by 1 base, with 8 bases left in between. This CDR3 contains 15 residues. The CDR3 sequence: CASSPTMGNTGELFF. The DNA for the CDR3 is TGTGCCAGCTCACCAACGATGGGGAACACCGGGGAGCTGTTTTTT.

This clonotype was seen only a few times. The chain's CDR3 is CASSVEAQNTEAFF. CDR3 nucleotide sequence: TGTGCCAGCAGTGTGGAGGCCCAGAACACTGAAGCTTTCTTT. The chain has TRBV2 and TRBJ1-1; D unresolved. The CDR3 runs to 14 residues. Germline values: CDR1 SNHLY, CDR2 FYNNEI. Trimming stripped 4 bases from V and 1 base from J, with 10 bases between.

This clonotype has more than one count but fewer than ten. The chain has TRBV6-1 and TRBJ2-7, with 10 positions matching TRBD2. With 6 bases clipped from V and 2 bases from J, the junction kept 7 bases outside the gene matches. The CDR3 is made up of 15 amino acids. Germline values: CDR1 MNHNS, CDR2 SASEGT. The CDR3 is CASSLGTSEAYEQYF. CDR3 in DNA: TGTGCCAGCAGCCTCGGGACTAGCGAAGCCTACGAGCAGTACTTC.

This clonotype came up a few times. V usage is TRBV11-2 and J usage is TRBJ2-1; 10 bases are shared with TRBD2. This CDR3 contains 15 residues. The J segment lost 2 bases and the V segment lost 4 bases, leaving 2 bases of the junction unmatched. CDR1 and CDR2 (germline): SGHAT, FQNNGV. CDR3 loop: CASSYSGGPYNEQFF. CDR3 DNA sequence: TGTGCCAGCAGCTATAGCGGGGGGCCCTACAATGAGCAGTTCTTC.

The DNA for the CDR3 is TGTGCTAGTGGTTTGGTACCCGACGGGAGGAACCCCGTGTACAATGAGCAGTTCTTC. Residues: CASGLVPDGRNPVYNEQFF. The V gene is TRBV12-5, the J gene TRBJ2-1, with 7 nucleotides matching TRBD2. V trimming: 0 bases; J trimming: 4 bases; junction bases outside the gene matches: 15. The CDR3 totals 19 residues. Per the germline V gene, CDR1 is LGHNT and CDR2 is FRNRAP.

The sample holds a few counts of this clonotype. The rearrangement joins TRBV6-5 to TRBJ2-7; 7 nucleotides agree with TRBD2. Germline CDR1 is MNHEY and CDR2 is SVGAGI. V dropped 5 bases and J dropped 7; count of bases not matched to a gene: 2. The CDR3 is 11 residues long. CDR3 residues: CASSHGGEQYF. CDR3 DNA: TGTGCCAGCAGTCACGGGGGGGAGCAGTACTTC.

The J gene is TRBJ1-3, the V gene TRBV5-5; the D gene is possibly TRBD1 (6 bases). Trimming removed 0 bases from V and 8 bases from J, with 6 bases in between. CDR1 is SGHKS, CDR2 YYEKEE, per germline (reference sequence). The CDR3 covers 12 residues. CDR3 in amino acids: CASSLGGHTIYF. CDR3 DNA sequence: TGTGCCAGCAGCTTGGGGGGGCACACCATATATTTT.

The chain carries TRBV20-1 and TRBJ2-7; TRBD2 matches at 10 bases. The germline gives CDR1 DFQATT, CDR2 SNEGSKA (reference sequence). The CDR3 contains 14 residues. The J segment lost 3 bases and the V segment lost 2 bases, leaving 4 bases of the junction unmatched. CDR3 DNA sequence: TGCAGTGCTAGAATTCTAGCGGGAGTCTACGAGCAGTACTTC. It yields the protein CSARILAGVYEQYF.

This clonotype occurred a few times. The chain has TRBV7-6 and TRBJ2-2; a possible D gene is TRBD1 (6 bases). CDR3 length: 15 residues. The V gene lost 5 bases and the J gene lost 4 bases, with 14 bases spanning the gap. CDR1 SGHVS and CDR2 FNYEAQ come from the germline V gene. The CDR3 reads CASSTPTGLTGELFF. The CDR3 DNA reads TGTGCCAGCAGCACCCCAACAGGGCTCACCGGGGAGCTGTTTTTT.

This clonotype has a handful of counts. In DNA, the CDR3 is TGCAGTGCTAGACCTGTGCTAGCGGGAGGGCCCTCGCGGGAGACCCAGTACTTC. Its protein product is CSARPVLAGGPSRETQYF. This chain links TRBV20-1 with TRBJ2-5, with 12 bases aligning to TRBD2. The length of the CDR3 is 18 residues. The V gene end was trimmed by 2 bases and the J gene end by 5 bases; junction bases not matched to a gene: 15. Germline CDR1 is DFQATT and CDR2 is SNEGSKA (reference sequence).

This clonotype was observed a few times. V is TRBV12-3 or TRBV12-4 and J is TRBJ2-1; D is uncertain. The length of the CDR3 is 16 residues. Deletions cut 3 bases from V and 0 bases from J, with 12 bases between. The CDR3 region has the DNA TGTGCCAGCAGTTTTTTTGGCCGAAGCTCCTACAATGAGCAGTTCTTC. Residues: CASSFFGRSSYNEQFF.